The 20 T cell receptor beta chains given below trace back to one sample, sequenced in a study of T cells in Graves' hyperthyroidism and ophthalmopathy. Template material for amplifying TCR beta CDR3 regions consisted of RNA transcripts. The study used the HTBI primer set for a first-round RT-PCR of the TCR CDR3. TCRdb independently ran MiXCR on the multiplex PCR reads; one entry per CDR3 protein. The repertoire holds hundreds of thousands of distinct CDR3 sequences, with roughly 16% as singletons. The specimen was blood. All receptors derive from a young woman with Graves' hyperthyroidism.

Worth noting for this clonotype: This may stem from a read error, because a much larger clone lies one nucleotide away. The rearrangement uses TRBV6-1 and TRBJ2-7; D not certain. The V gene's germline CDR1 is MNHNS and CDR2 SASEGT. The CDR3 contains 15 residues. The CDR3 DNA is TGTGCCAGCAGCTTCCGTTGGCAGGCCCACTACGAGCGGTACTTC. Translated, it gives CASSFRWQAHYERYF.

In its sample, this clonotype was seen many times. V and J are TRBV7-2 and TRBJ2-3; the D is unclear. Trimming removed 5 bases at V and 7 bases at J, with 10 bases between. CDR1 is SGHTA and CDR2 is FQGNSA in the germline V gene. The CDR3 spans 12 residues. The CDR3 is CASSPGEYTQYF. In DNA form, the CDR3 reads TGTGCCAGCAGCCCCGGAGAATATACGCAGTATTTT.

This clonotype was seen at least ten times. This chain joins TRBV2 and TRBJ1-2, with no clear D. Per the germline V gene, CDR1 is SNHLY and CDR2 is FYNNEI. The V end was cut by 3 bases, the J end by 2 bases, with 7 bases between. This CDR3 has 13 residues. The chain's CDR3 is CASSDEGNYGYTF. DNA for the CDR3: TGTGCCAGCAGTGATGAAGGGAACTATGGCTACACCTTC.

This clonotype was found many times. The gene calls are TRBV7-2 and TRBJ2-3; D unclear. Germline CDR1 SGHTA, CDR2 FQGNSA. The ends were cut back, 1 base at V and 4 bases at J, with 9 bases in the middle. The CDR3 is 14 amino acids. The DNA for the CDR3 is TGTGCCAGCAGCTTAGGCCCGGGTTCAGATACGCAGTATTTT. It is translated as CASSLGPGSDTQYF.

The V gene is TRBV7-9, the J gene TRBJ2-5; D not certain. CDR1 and CDR2 (germline): SEHNR, FQNEAQ (reference sequence). The V end lost 8 bases, the J end lost 2 bases, and 12 bases lay between the germline ends. The CDR3 totals 13 residues. CDR3 in amino acids: CASRAGMQETQYF. CDR3 sequence (DNA): TGTGCCAGCCGGGCTGGAATGCAAGAGACCCAGTACTTC.

This clonotype has more than one count but fewer than ten. V and J are TRBV7-3 and TRBJ2-7; possibly TRBD1 or TRBD2 for D (5 bases each). Germline CDR1 is SGHTA and CDR2 is FQGTGA. CDR3 length: 15 residues. V lost 5 bases and J lost 0, with 14 bases in between. DNA for the CDR3: TGTGCCAGCAGCGCCGGACATGGACTCTCCTACGAGCAGTACTTC. This gives the protein CASSAGHGLSYEQYF.

This clonotype was seen at least ten times. The chain has TRBV11-3 and TRBJ2-1, with 7 bases lining up with TRBD2. The length of the CDR3 is 16 residues. Germline assignment: CDR1 SGHNT and CDR2 YENEEA. V lost 5 bases, J lost 4 bases, and 11 bases stayed unmatched. The CDR3 sequence is CASSQRRAGEYNEQFF. CDR3 bases: TGTGCCAGCAGCCAACGCCGCGCGGGGGAGTACAATGAGCAGTTCTTC.

At least ten counts were recorded for this clonotype. The J gene is TRBJ2-1, the V gene TRBV11-2; TRBD2 agrees at 7 bases. The CDR3 is made up of 16 amino acids. V was clipped by 5 bases and J by 2 bases; unmatched bases: 9. CDR1 and CDR2 from the germline V gene are SGHAT and FQNNGV. The CDR3 sequence is CASSPLTSETYNEQFF. The CDR3 DNA follows: TGTGCCAGCAGCCCGTTAACTAGCGAAACCTACAATGAGCAGTTCTTC.

V gene TRBV7-3 combines with J gene TRBJ2-1, with D perhaps matching TRBD2 (6 bases). V lost 5 bases, J lost 1 base, and 15 bases lay in between. CDR1 and CDR2 (germline): SGHTA, FQGTGA. This CDR3 is 16 amino acids long. The CDR3 here is CASSPATSPSYNEQFF. CDR3 in DNA: TGTGCCAGCAGCCCCGCGACTAGTCCGTCCTACAATGAGCAGTTCTTC.

This clonotype has more than one count but fewer than ten. The rearrangement uses TRBV15 and TRBJ2-1, with 9 bases fitting TRBD1. The V gene's germline CDR1 is LNHNV and CDR2 YYDKDF (reference sequence). Losses at the gene ends were 0 bases for V and 6 bases for J; bases not matched to a gene: 9. CDR3 length equals 17 residues. For the CDR3, the DNA is TGTGCCACCAGCAGAGATTGGGGGGACAGGGCTGGCAATGAGCAGTTCTTC. Its protein product is CATSRDWGDRAGNEQFF.

This clonotype was counted at least ten times. CDR3 amino acids: CSAPAGGSDTQYF. The DNA of the CDR3 is TGCAGTGCGCCAGCGGGAGGTTCAGATACGCAGTATTTT. The chain combines TRBV20-1 with TRBJ2-3; 9 positions agree with TRBD2. CDR3 size: 13 residues. V trimming: 6 bases; J trimming: 4 bases; junction bases outside the gene matches: 5. Germline values: CDR1 DFQATT, CDR2 SNEGSKA (reference sequence).

With respect to this clonotype: A much larger clone differs by one base, so this may be a read error. The chain has TRBV12-3 or TRBV12-4 and TRBJ2-7; D gene ambiguous. CDR3 length: 12 residues. V lost 8 bases and J lost 5, with 13 bases in between. In DNA form, the CDR3 reads TGTGCCAGCTGTCAAGGAAACAACGAGCAGTACTTC. It encodes CASCQGNNEQYF.

This clonotype has ten or more counts. This chain links TRBV28 with TRBJ1-1; TRBD1 matches 9 bases. Germline V gene lookup returns CDR1 MDHEN and CDR2 SYDVKM. The CDR3 length is 15 residues. With V trimmed by 3 bases and J by 3 bases, 5 bases remained unmatched. The CDR3 DNA follows: TGTGCCAGCAGTTTTAGGACAGGGGCACACACTGAAGCTTTCTTT. Protein: CASSFRTGAHTEAFF.

This clonotype was detected only a few times. The chain couples TRBV6-5 to TRBJ2-2; 9 bases are a match to TRBD1. Trimming took 8 bases from V and 5 from J; bases not matched to a gene: 6. CDR1 and CDR2 (germline): MNHEY, SVGAGI. The CDR3 is made up of 14 amino acids. CDR3 sequence (DNA): TGTGCCAGCCGGGGACAGGGCAAGACCGGGGAGCTGTTTTTT. It is translated as CASRGQGKTGELFF.

This clonotype was seen only once. Sequence at one end of the junction differs from germline and may be a read error. The V gene is TRBV5-1, the J gene TRBJ2-5; TRBD1 matches 8 bases. The germline V gene has CDR1 SGHRS and CDR2 YFSETQ. The CDR3 spans 16 residues. The CDR3 DNA sequence: TGCGCCAGCAGCTTGAATGCGGACAGGGCACAAGAGACCCAGCACTTC. Translated: CASSLNADRAQETQHF.

This clonotype showed up just once. V usage is TRBV7-2 and J usage is TRBJ2-6; the D is unclear. V was pared by 3 bases and J by 3 bases, with 12 bases between. The CDR3 length is 16 residues. Germline CDR1 and CDR2: SGHTA and FQGNSA. The CDR3 loop is CASSFPGIGGANVLTF. The CDR3 nucleotides read TGTGCCAGCAGCTTCCCAGGAATAGGTGGGGCCAACGTCCTGACTTTC.

This clonotype was counted many times. The chain recombines TRBV6-1 with TRBJ1-5; tentatively, D is TRBD1 (6 bases). CDR3 length equals 17 residues. Germline CDR1 is MNHNS and CDR2 is SASEGT. The V end lost 6 bases, the J end lost 2 bases, and 20 bases lay between the germline ends. The DNA for the CDR3 is TGTGCCAGCAGCCACCGGGACACCCTTATGGGCAATCAGCCCCAGCATTTT. It is translated as CASSHRDTLMGNQPQHF.

Comment on this clonotype: Being one base from a much bigger clone, this may be a read error. This chain joins TRBV7-2 and TRBJ1-5; D possibly corresponds to TRBD1 (5 bases). Trimming took off 7 bases at V and 6 bases at J, with 13 bases between the two ends. Germline CDR1 SGHTA, CDR2 FQGNSA. CDR3 size: 13 residues. The CDR3 coding sequence is TGTGCCAGCAATTCCCAGGGATTTCAGCCCCAGCATTTT. Amino acids: CASNSQGFQPQHF.

In this sample, this clonotype turned up many times. This chain connects TRBV18 to TRBJ2-7, with 8 bases lining up with TRBD1. Trimming cost V 6 bases and J 7 bases; bases outside gene matches: 8. Germline CDR1 is KGHSH and CDR2 is LQKENI. There are 13 residues in the CDR3. The chain's CDR3 is CASSQDRVREQYF. As DNA, the CDR3 is TGTGCCAGCTCGCAGGACAGGGTAAGGGAGCAGTACTTC.

This clonotype was counted a few times. This sequence joins TRBV5-1 and TRBJ2-3, with D possibly matching TRBD2 (7 bases). Germline-derived CDR1 and CDR2 are SGHRS and YFSETQ. The CDR3 has 17 amino acids. Trimming stripped 0 bases from V and 4 bases from J, with 18 bases between. The chain's CDR3 is CASSLVAGVPGADTQYF. The DNA of the CDR3 is TGCGCCAGCAGCTTGGTTGCGGGAGTCCCAGGGGCAGATACGCAGTATTTT. Drawing the rest from reference TRBV5-1 and TRBJ2-3, the complete variable domain is KAGVTQTPRYLIKTRGQQVTLSCSPISGHRSVSWYQQTPGQGLQFLFEYFSETQRNKGNFPGRFSGRQFSNSRSEMNVSTLELGDSALYLCASSLVAGVPGADTQYFGPGTRLTVL.